The 11 T cell receptor beta chains below come from one sample, sequenced in a study of T cells expressing NK-cell markers. From its re-call of the 5' RACE reads, TCRdb lists each CDR3 protein once, without DNA. The sample holds 350,000 to 500,000 distinct CDR3 sequences. Sequenced sample: blood T cells: a sorted CD56 or NKG2C T cell subset, CD4+ or CD8+ T cells, or bulk PBMC T cells (not recorded which). These receptors were collected from a woman aged 18 to 75 in good health.

The V and J genes are TRBV28 and TRBJ2-1; TCRdb returns TRBD2, unconfirmable since there is no DNA. The CDR3 has 20 amino acids. In germline, CDR1 is MDHEN, CDR2 SYDVKM. Here the CDR3 reads CASSLLVSGRALDYYNEQFF.

The chain is built from TRBV20-1 and TRBJ2-1; the D call of TRBD2 rests on TCRdb alone, since no DNA is present to check it. Germline V gene lookup returns CDR1 DFQATT and CDR2 SNEGSKA (reference sequence). This CDR3 has 16 residues. This CDR3 is CSARVASGPSYNEQFF.

The chain recombines TRBV15 with TRBJ1-3. The CDR3 loop spans 14 amino acids. The V gene's germline CDR1 is LNHNV and CDR2 YYDKDF (reference sequence). The CDR3 sequence: CATSRDPSGNTIYF.

The CDR3 is CASSLGVAPDTQYF. This chain links TRBV5-1 with TRBJ2-3; lacking DNA, the TRBD2 call made by TCRdb goes unchecked. The CDR3 consists of 14 residues. The germline V gene encodes CDR1 SGHRS and CDR2 YFSETQ. Complete variable domain (other parts from reference TRBV5-1 and TRBJ2-3): KAGVTQTPRYLIKTRGQQVTLSCSPISGHRSVSWYQQTPGQGLQFLFEYFSETQRNKGNFPGRFSGRQFSNSRSEMNVSTLELGDSALYLCASSLGVAPDTQYFGPGTRLTVL.

V gene TRBV29-1 combines with J gene TRBJ1-2. Germline V gene data show CDR1 as SQVTM and CDR2 as ANQGSEA. The CDR3 contains 12 residues. CDR3: CSVAGPSGGYTF.

The CDR3 sequence: CASSFLALNEQFF. The chain has TRBV5-4 and TRBJ2-1; TCRdb designates TRBD2, a call that cannot be tested without DNA. This CDR3 is 13 amino acids long. From germline, CDR1 is SGHNT and CDR2 YYREEE (reference sequence).

The V and J genes are TRBV6-2 or TRBV6-3 and TRBJ2-5; the D call from TCRdb, TRBD1, cannot be confirmed without DNA. Looked up from germline, CDR1 is MNHEY and CDR2 is SVGEGT. The CDR3 runs 16 residues. The CDR3 is CASSRPRDRGLETQYF.

V usage is TRBV30 and J usage is TRBJ2-3; the D call from TCRdb, TRBD2, cannot be confirmed without DNA. There are 12 residues in the CDR3. CDR1 GTSNPN and CDR2 SVGIG come from the germline V gene (reference sequence). The CDR3 protein is CAWTLAGDTQYF.

This chain links TRBV6-2 or TRBV6-3 with TRBJ2-1; without DNA, the TCRdb call of TRBD2 cannot be checked. The CDR3 extends over 15 amino acids. In germline, CDR1 is MNHEY, CDR2 SVGEGT. The chain's CDR3 is CASRPVAGGYNEQFF.

The chain is built from TRBV14 and TRBJ1-6; TCRdb designates TRBD1, a call that cannot be tested without DNA. The CDR3 contains 17 residues. Germline CDR1 reads SGHDN; CDR2 reads FVKESK. CDR3 in amino acids: CASSQEISGTGGSPLHF.

The J gene is TRBJ2-7, the V gene TRBV30. The CDR3 covers 13 residues. Germline V gene data show CDR1 as GTSNPN and CDR2 as SVGIG (reference sequence). This CDR3 is CAWSVLRGYEQYF.